The 29 T cell receptor beta chains presented below share a single source sample, sequenced in a study of early T cells in non-severe SARS-CoV-2 infection. TCRdb itself ran the 5' RACE reads through MiXCR, one entry per CDR3 protein. The sample includes tens of thousands of distinct CDR3 sequences, approximately 13% seen only once; the top ten take about a tenth. The specimen comprised whole blood, sampled at baseline. The receptors were sampled from an adult who was a healthcare worker with PCR-confirmed SARS-CoV-2 infection or an uninfected control (not recorded which).

Many counts were recorded for this clonotype. The V and J genes are TRBV3-1 and TRBJ2-5; 7 nucleotides align to TRBD1. Germline-derived CDR1 and CDR2 are LGHDT and YNNKEL (reference sequence). J lost 2 bases, V lost 2 bases, and 2 bases had no gene match. The CDR3 spans 14 residues. Written as DNA, the CDR3 is TGTGCCAGCAGCCAACAGGGGGAACAAGAGACCCAGTACTTC. Translated, it gives CASSQQGEQETQYF.

Within the sample, this clonotype is medium-sized. The rearrangement joins TRBV7-6 to TRBJ1-6; 9 bases are shared with TRBD1. J gave up 6 bases and V 0 bases, and 6 bases lay outside the gene matches. Germline assignment: CDR1 SGHVS and CDR2 FNYEAQ. The CDR3 length is 17 residues. Here the CDR3 DNA reads TGTGCCAGCAGCTTAGCGTCCGGGACAGGGACTAATTCACCCCTCCACTTT. Translated: CASSLASGTGTNSPLHF.

This clonotype was counted ten times or more. The chain employs TRBV29-1 and TRBJ2-7; a possible D gene is TRBD1 (5 bases). Germline values: CDR1 SQVTM, CDR2 ANQGSEA. The CDR3 is 14 amino acids. The V and J ends lost 3 bases and 4 bases respectively, with 16 bases between them. CDR3 DNA sequence: TGCAGCGTTGATCGGTCAGGGTTGGGGTACGAGCAGTACTTC. Translation: CSVDRSGLGYEQYF.

The chain is built from TRBV5-1 and TRBJ2-7; D gene ambiguous. The germline CDR1 and CDR2 sequences are SGHRS and YFSETQ. V lost 3 bases and J 6 bases, leaving 16 bases between the germline ends. The CDR3 consists of 14 residues. CDR3 bases: TGCGCCAGCAGCTATACCGGGCCCCTGGGCGAGCAGTACTTC. Protein sequence: CASSYTGPLGEQYF.

In its sample, this clonotype was seen many times. The gene calls are TRBV28 and TRBJ2-3; 10 nucleotides line up with TRBD2. Trimming removed 6 bases from V and 4 bases from J; junction bases left unmatched: 7. Germline CDR1 and CDR2: MDHEN and SYDVKM. The CDR3 totals 15 residues. The CDR3 DNA is TGTGCCAGCAGCCCAGCGGGGGGGCGGGCAGATACGCAGTATTTT. This codes for CASSPAGGRADTQYF.

This clonotype was observed at least ten times. This chain connects TRBV5-1 to TRBJ1-1, with D hard to call. Per germline, CDR1 SGHRS and CDR2 YFSETQ. The CDR3 sequence is 15 residues long. Between the trimmed V and J ends, which lost 1 base and 3 bases, there was a span of 13 bases. CDR3 sequence (DNA): TGCGCCAGCAGCTTGACCCCCCAGAAGGACACTGAAGCTTTCTTT. It specifies CASSLTPQKDTEAFF. Based on the CDR3 plus reference TRBV5-1 and TRBJ1-1, the full variable domain is KAGVTQTPRYLIKTRGQQVTLSCSPISGHRSVSWYQQTPGQGLQFLFEYFSETQRNKGNFPGRFSGRQFSNSRSEMNVSTLELGDSALYLCASSLTPQKDTEAFFGQGTRLTVV.

This clonotype was recorded many times. The chain joins TRBV9 to TRBJ2-6; D may be TRBD1 (5 bases). This CDR3 has 18 residues. The germline CDR1 and CDR2 sequences are SGDLS and YYNGEE. The V and J ends lost 7 bases and 0 bases respectively, with 20 bases between them. Written as DNA, the CDR3 is TGTGCCAGCGCGCCGCAGGGTCTGAAGTTCTCTGGGGCCAACGTCCTGACTTTC. This sequence encodes CASAPQGLKFSGANVLTF. The whole variable domain, filled in from reference TRBV9 and TRBJ2-6, reads DSGVTQTPKHLITATGQRVTLRCSPRSGDLSVYWYQQSLDQGLQFLIQYYNGEERAKGNILERFSAQQFPDLHSELNLSSLELGDSALYFCASAPQGLKFSGANVLTFGAGSRLTVL.

In this sample, this clonotype turned up many times. The chain links TRBV2 to TRBJ1-4; the D is unclear. The CDR3 has 14 amino acids. V shed 4 bases and J shed 3 bases, with 9 bases lying between them. Germline V gene data show CDR1 as SNHLY and CDR2 as FYNNEI. The CDR3, as DNA: TGTGCCAGCAGTGTGCAGTTTTCTAATGAAAAACTGTTTTTT. Encoded protein: CASSVQFSNEKLFF. The whole variable domain, remainder taken from reference TRBV2 and TRBJ1-4, is EPEVTQTPSHQVTQMGQEVILRCVPISNHLYFYWYRQILGQKVEFLVSFYNNEISEKSEIFDDQFSVERPDGSNFTLKIRSTKLEDSAMYFCASSVQFSNEKLFFGSGTQLSVL.

This chain connects TRBV5-1 to TRBJ2-1, with 11 bases lining up with TRBD1. V trimming: 4 bases; J trimming: 2 bases; junction bases outside the gene matches: 2. Per the germline V gene, CDR1 is SGHRS and CDR2 is YFSETQ. This CDR3 spans 15 amino acids. The CDR3 loop reads CASSGGQGAYNEQFF. CDR3 nucleotide sequence: TGCGCCAGCAGCGGGGGACAGGGGGCCTACAATGAGCAGTTCTTC.

V usage is TRBV15 and J usage is TRBJ1-3; D unresolved. There are 17 residues in the CDR3. Germline CDR1 and CDR2: LNHNV and YYDKDF (reference sequence). V was shortened by 5 bases and J by 0 bases, with 17 bases between the two germline ends. The CDR3 bases are TGTGCCACCAGCCTCAGGTGGGGTCTCAGCTCTGGAAACACCATATATTTT. Protein product: CATSLRWGLSSGNTIYF.

This clonotype was recorded only once. The genes are TRBV29-1 and TRBJ1-2; D unresolved. The V end was cut by 4 bases, the J end by 4 bases, with 10 bases between. Germline CDR1 is SQVTM and CDR2 is ANQGSEA. The CDR3 extends over 12 amino acids. As DNA, the CDR3 is TGCAGCGTTGCTCAAGGTACCTATGGCTACACCTTC. It is translated as CSVAQGTYGYTF.

This chain uses TRBV19 with TRBJ2-3; D is undetermined. CDR1 LNHDA and CDR2 SQIVND come from the germline V gene (reference sequence). The V gene lost 1 base and the J gene lost 2 bases, with 7 bases spanning the gap. This CDR3 region has 14 residues. The CDR3 loop reads CASSIGLDTDTQYF. CDR3 in DNA: TGTGCCAGTAGTATAGGACTGGACACAGATACGCAGTATTTT.

The table lists this clonotype with a few counts. The V and J genes are TRBV20-1 and TRBJ2-3, with a tentative D call TRBD2 (6 bases). Germline CDR1 DFQATT, CDR2 SNEGSKA (reference sequence). The length of the CDR3 is 15 residues. Trimming left V 6 bases short and J 1 base short, with 17 bases between. CDR3 nucleotides: TGCAGTGCCCTTGACAGTAGCGGCCGCACAGATACGCAGTATTTT. As protein: CSALDSSGRTDTQYF.

The V and J genes are TRBV27 and TRBJ2-7; D ambiguous. Trimming left V 4 bases short and J 7 bases short, with 17 bases between. In germline, CDR1 is MNHEY, CDR2 SMNVEV (reference sequence). The CDR3 length is 14 residues. CDR3 protein: CASSSGYPSEEQYF. Written as DNA, the CDR3 is TGTGCCAGCAGTTCGGGCTACCCCTCCGAAGAGCAGTACTTC.

The chain is built from TRBV4-3 and TRBJ1-5; D remains ambiguous. V gave up 1 base and J gave up 3 bases, with 7 bases separating them. This CDR3 contains 14 residues. Germline V gene data show CDR1 as LGHNA and CDR2 as YSLEER. For the CDR3, the DNA is TGCGCCAGCAGCCAAGGACGTTACAATCAGCCCCAGCATTTT. This sequence encodes CASSQGRYNQPQHF.

The chain carries TRBV19 and TRBJ2-3; TRBD2 matches at 7 bases. Per germline, CDR1 LNHDA and CDR2 SQIVND (reference sequence). The J segment lost 2 bases and the V segment lost 10 bases, leaving 9 bases of the junction unmatched. The length of the CDR3 is 14 residues. CDR3 DNA sequence: TGTGCCACCTCGAGCGGGGATCCCACAGATACGCAGTATTTT. Its protein is CATSSGDPTDTQYF.

This clonotype was recorded a few times. The genes are TRBV29-1 and TRBJ2-2; a possible D gene is TRBD2 (6 bases). The V gene lost 5 bases and the J gene lost 4 bases, with 11 bases spanning the gap. CDR1 SQVTM and CDR2 ANQGSEA come from the germline V gene. The CDR3 loop spans 13 amino acids. CDR3 loop: CSVIRESTGELFF. CDR3 coding DNA: TGCAGCGTTATACGGGAGAGCACCGGGGAGCTGTTTTTT.

The DNA of the CDR3 is TGTGCCAGCAGCTTAGGGCTAGCGGACACAGATACGCAGTATTTT. Translating gives CASSLGLADTDTQYF. This chain connects TRBV11-3 to TRBJ2-3; TRBD2 matches at 7 bases. J gave up 2 bases and V 1 base, and 3 bases lay outside the gene matches. CDR1 SGHNT and CDR2 YENEEA come from the germline V gene. The CDR3 is made up of 15 amino acids.

This clonotype came up a few times. V gene TRBV12-5 combines with J gene TRBJ1-2; tentative D call: TRBD1 (5 bases). CDR1 and CDR2 from the germline V gene are LGHNT and FRNRAP. Trimming took 7 bases from V and 2 from J, leaving 17 bases between them. This CDR3 contains 15 residues. In DNA form, the CDR3 reads TGTGCTAGTGAACGGACACAAGGCCAGAACTATGGCTACACCTTC. Encoded protein: CASERTQGQNYGYTF. The whole variable domain, remainder taken from reference TRBV12-5 and TRBJ1-2, is DARVTQTPRHKVTEMGQEVTMRCQPILGHNTVFWYRQTMMQGLELLAYFRNRAPLDDSGMPKDRFSAEMPDATLATLKIQPSEPRDSAVYFCASERTQGQNYGYTFGSGTRLTVV.

This clonotype was found many times. V usage is TRBV7-9 and J usage is TRBJ1-4; D uncertain. Trimming removed 2 bases from V and 14 bases from J, with 15 bases in between. CDR1 SEHNR and CDR2 FQNEAQ come from the germline V gene (reference sequence). The CDR3 contains 13 residues. CDR3 loop: CASSLSTQSGLFF. In nucleotides, the CDR3 is TGTGCCAGCAGCTTATCAACACAGAGTGGTCTGTTTTTT.

This clonotype was observed a handful of times. The chain links TRBV7-8 to TRBJ2-3, with D uncertain. CDR1 is SGHVS, CDR2 FQNEAQ, per germline. This CDR3 region has 17 residues. V lost 5 bases to trimming and J lost 2 bases, with 20 bases between them. CDR3 sequence: CASSILIWASYTDTQYF. Written as DNA, the CDR3 is TGTGCCAGCAGCATTTTGATATGGGCGAGTTACACAGATACGCAGTATTTT.

With regard to this clonotype: No conserved phenylalanine or tryptophan ends this CDR3, so it is likely a read error. The chain uses TRBV9 and TRBJ2-3, with TRBD2 matching 16 bases. Trimming cost V 4 bases and J 0 bases; bases outside gene matches: 14. This CDR3 contains 21 residues. CDR1 and CDR2 from the germline V gene are SGDLS and YYNGEE. CDR3 bases: TGTGCCAGCAGCCCACGACCGGGACTAGCGGGAGGGTTTACTAGCACAGATACGCAGTATCTT. This encodes CASSPRPGLAGGFTSTDTQYL.

The chain uses TRBV7-9 and TRBJ1-6; 7 bases are shared with TRBD1. The CDR3 totals 14 residues. Germline V gene sequence: CDR1 SEHNR, CDR2 FQNEAQ (reference sequence). V shed 5 bases, J shed 7 bases, and the junction held 5 bases outside the gene matches. CDR3 in amino acids: CASSPGGSNSPLHF. The CDR3 DNA reads TGTGCCAGCAGCCCAGGGGGTTCCAATTCACCCCTCCACTTT. The full variable domain, its missing parts supplied by reference TRBV7-9 and TRBJ1-6, is DTGVSQNPRHKITKRGQNVTFRCDPISEHNRLYWYRQTLGQGPEFLTYFQNEAQLEKSRLLSDRFSAERPKGSFSTLEIQRTEQGDSAMYLCASSPGGSNSPLHFGNGTRLTVT.

This clonotype was counted a few times. V gene TRBV9 combines with J gene TRBJ1-1; D is uncertain. CDR1 and CDR2 from the germline V gene are SGDLS and YYNGEE. Trimming took off 3 bases at V and 5 bases at J, with 20 bases between the two ends. The CDR3 loop spans 16 amino acids. The CDR3 nucleotides are TGTGCCAGCAGCGCCTTCGAGGCCCCCGGACCGACTGAAGCTTTCTTT. It encodes CASSAFEAPGPTEAFF. Looking up the rest from reference TRBV9 and TRBJ1-1 gives the full variable domain: DSGVTQTPKHLITATGQRVTLRCSPRSGDLSVYWYQQSLDQGLQFLIQYYNGEERAKGNILERFSAQQFPDLHSELNLSSLELGDSALYFCASSAFEAPGPTEAFFGQGTRLTVV.

This clonotype was seen a few times. The V and J genes are TRBV2 and TRBJ2-1; maybe TRBD1 (6 bases). V shed 0 bases and J shed 8 bases, with 11 bases lying between them. CDR3 length: 14 residues. CDR1 and CDR2 from the germline V gene are SNHLY and FYNNEI. This CDR3 is CASSEALGGHEQFF. CDR3 bases: TGTGCCAGCAGTGAAGCGCTTGGGGGCCATGAGCAGTTCTTC.

This clonotype was found many times. This chain connects TRBV4-1 to TRBJ2-1; no definite D call. V was cut by 4 bases and J by 3 bases, with 7 bases left in between. The CDR3 runs to 13 residues. Germline lookup yields CDR1 MGHRA and CDR2 YSYEKL. The CDR3 spells CASSLGDYNEQFF. CDR3 nucleotide sequence: TGCGCCAGCAGCCTCGGCGACTACAATGAGCAGTTCTTC.

J is TRBJ2-2 and V is TRBV9; 11 bases are shared with TRBD2. V was clipped by 2 bases and J by 6 bases; unmatched bases: 3. There are 15 residues in the CDR3. The germline gives CDR1 SGDLS, CDR2 YYNGEE. The CDR3 nucleotides read TGTGCCAGCAGCGTGACTAGCGGGGCCCCCGGGGAGCTGTTTTTT. Translated, it gives CASSVTSGAPGELFF.

The chain links TRBV14 to TRBJ1-5; TRBD1 is a possible D gene (6 bases). Trimming removed 4 bases at V and 9 bases at J, with 16 bases between. Germline CDR1 reads SGHDN; CDR2 reads FVKESK. CDR3 length: 14 residues. The CDR3 region has the DNA TGTGCCAGCAGCCCCCGACAGGTCTGTCCGCCCCAGCATTTT. Its translation is CASSPRQVCPPQHF.

This clonotype has more than one count but fewer than ten. CDR3 coding DNA: TGTGCCAGCAGCTTAGGAGGGGGCCGGAGACCAAACTATGGCTACACCTTC. It is translated as CASSLGGGRRPNYGYTF. The V and J genes are TRBV7-6 and TRBJ1-2; TRBD1 matches at 7 bases. The CDR3 sequence is 17 residues long. Per germline, CDR1 SGHVS and CDR2 FNYEAQ. V lost 1 base and J lost 2; bases outside the gene matches: 10.